This T cell receptor beta chain is drawn from a study of T cells in Graves' hyperthyroidism and ophthalmopathy. The study's findings and limits: The majority of expanded thyroid clonotypes above 0.001 also appeared in blood.

Amplification targeted TCR beta CDR3 regions from RNA transcripts. The HTBI primer set drove a first-round RT-PCR of the TCR CDR3. In TCRdb, the multiplex PCR reads were re-called with MiXCR into one record per CDR3 protein. The sample yields about 180,000 distinct CDR3 sequences, approximately 17% seen once. This clonotype was counted ten times or more. As yet, its antigen is unknown. Graves' hyperthyroidism was deemed stable given no ophthalmopathy progression within 18 months. Germline lookup yields CDR1 SEHNR and CDR2 FQNEAQ (reference sequence). The CDR3 consists of 18 residues. Trimming removed 6 bases from V and 2 bases from J, with 23 bases in between.

The specimen sequenced was blood. The V and J genes are TRBV7-9 and TRBJ1-3; D may be TRBD1 (6 bases). This sequence originates from a woman between 45 and 60 years old with Graves' hyperthyroidism. As DNA, the CDR3 is TGTGCCAGCAGTCCCCGCGGGGGGCGTGGAGTGGCTGGAAACACCATATATTTT. Amino acid sequence: CASSPRGGRGVAGNTIYF.